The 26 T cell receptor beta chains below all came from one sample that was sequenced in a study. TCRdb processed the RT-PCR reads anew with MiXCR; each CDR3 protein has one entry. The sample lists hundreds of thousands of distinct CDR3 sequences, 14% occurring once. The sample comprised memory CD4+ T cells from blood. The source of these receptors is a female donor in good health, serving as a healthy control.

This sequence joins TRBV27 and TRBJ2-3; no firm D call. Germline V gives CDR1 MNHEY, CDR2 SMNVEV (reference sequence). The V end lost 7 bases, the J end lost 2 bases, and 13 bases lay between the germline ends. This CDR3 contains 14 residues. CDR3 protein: CASNFLGFTDTQYF. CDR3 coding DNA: TGTGCCAGCAATTTTTTAGGCTTCACAGATACGCAGTATTTT.

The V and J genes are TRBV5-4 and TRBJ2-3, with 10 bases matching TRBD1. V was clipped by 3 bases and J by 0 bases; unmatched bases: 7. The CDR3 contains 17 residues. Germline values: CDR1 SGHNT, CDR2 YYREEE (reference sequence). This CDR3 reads CASSYYPGQGSTDTQYF. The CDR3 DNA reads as TGTGCCAGCAGCTATTATCCGGGACAGGGGAGCACAGATACGCAGTATTTT.

The CDR3 protein is CASSFSAQYQETQYF. In nucleotides, the CDR3 is TGTGCCAGCAGTTTCAGCGCGCAGTACCAAGAGACCCAGTACTTC. This chain joins TRBV27 and TRBJ2-5; D unresolved. V was shortened by 3 bases and J by 0 bases, with 11 bases between the two germline ends. CDR1 is MNHEY and CDR2 is SMNVEV in the germline V gene (reference sequence). The length of the CDR3 is 15 residues.

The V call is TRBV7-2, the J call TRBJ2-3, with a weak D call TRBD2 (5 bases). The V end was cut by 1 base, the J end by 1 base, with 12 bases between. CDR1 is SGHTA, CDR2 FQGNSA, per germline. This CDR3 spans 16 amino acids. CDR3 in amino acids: CASSLENIGGTDTQYF. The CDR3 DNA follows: TGTGCCAGCAGCTTAGAGAACATCGGGGGCACAGATACGCAGTATTTT.

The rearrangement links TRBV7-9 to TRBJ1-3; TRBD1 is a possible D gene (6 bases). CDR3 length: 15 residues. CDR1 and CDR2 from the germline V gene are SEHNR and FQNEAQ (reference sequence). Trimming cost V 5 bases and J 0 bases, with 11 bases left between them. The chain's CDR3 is CASSPPGVSGNTIYF. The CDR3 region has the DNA TGTGCCAGCAGCCCTCCAGGGGTCTCTGGAAACACCATATATTTT.

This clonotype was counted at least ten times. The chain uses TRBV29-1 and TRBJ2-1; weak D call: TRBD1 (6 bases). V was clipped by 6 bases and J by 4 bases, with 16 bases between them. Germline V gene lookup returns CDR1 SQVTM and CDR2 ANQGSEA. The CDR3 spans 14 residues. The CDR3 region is CSVDSPTGYNEQFF. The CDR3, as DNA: TGCAGCGTGGACAGCCCTACAGGGTACAATGAGCAGTTCTTC.

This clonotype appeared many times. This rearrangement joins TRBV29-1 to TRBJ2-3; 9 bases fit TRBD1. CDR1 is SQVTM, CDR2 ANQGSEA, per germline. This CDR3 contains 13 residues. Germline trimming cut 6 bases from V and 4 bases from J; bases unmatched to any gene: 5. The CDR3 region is CSVAGQGPDTQYF. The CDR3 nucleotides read TGCAGCGTAGCTGGACAGGGGCCAGATACGCAGTATTTT.

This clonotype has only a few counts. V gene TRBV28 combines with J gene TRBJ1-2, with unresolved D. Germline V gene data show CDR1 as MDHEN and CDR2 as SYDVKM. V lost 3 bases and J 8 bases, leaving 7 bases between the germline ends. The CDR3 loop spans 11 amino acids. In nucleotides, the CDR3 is TGTGCCAGCAGTTTCAATCGGGGCTACACCTTC. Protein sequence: CASSFNRGYTF.

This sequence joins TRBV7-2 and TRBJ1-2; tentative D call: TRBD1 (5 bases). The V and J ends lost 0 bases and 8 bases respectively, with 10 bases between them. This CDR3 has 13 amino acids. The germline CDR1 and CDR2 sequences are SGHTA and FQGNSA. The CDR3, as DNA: TGTGCCAGCAGCTTAGCGCGAAGGGACGGCTACACCTTC. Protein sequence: CASSLARRDGYTF.

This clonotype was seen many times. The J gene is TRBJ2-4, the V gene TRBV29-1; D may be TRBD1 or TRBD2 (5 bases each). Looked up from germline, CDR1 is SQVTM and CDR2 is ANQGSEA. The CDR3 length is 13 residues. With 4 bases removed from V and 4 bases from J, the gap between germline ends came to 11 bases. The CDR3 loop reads CSVVGDGKNIQYF. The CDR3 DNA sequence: TGCAGCGTTGTTGGGGACGGGAAAAACATTCAGTACTTC.

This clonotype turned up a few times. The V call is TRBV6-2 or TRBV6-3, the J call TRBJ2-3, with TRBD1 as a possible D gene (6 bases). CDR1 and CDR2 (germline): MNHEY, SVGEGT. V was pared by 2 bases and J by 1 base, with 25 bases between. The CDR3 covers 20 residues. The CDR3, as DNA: TGTGCCAGCAGTTACACCCTGGCGATCAACGTGGGACACGGCACAGATACGCAGTATTTT. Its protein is CASSYTLAINVGHGTDTQYF.

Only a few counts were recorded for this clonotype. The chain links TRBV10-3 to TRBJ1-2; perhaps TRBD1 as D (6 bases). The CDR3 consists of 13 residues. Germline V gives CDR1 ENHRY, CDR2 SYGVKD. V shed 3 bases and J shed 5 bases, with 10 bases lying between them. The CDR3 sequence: CAISDTGFYGYTF. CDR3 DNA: TGTGCCATCAGTGACACAGGGTTTTATGGCTACACCTTC.

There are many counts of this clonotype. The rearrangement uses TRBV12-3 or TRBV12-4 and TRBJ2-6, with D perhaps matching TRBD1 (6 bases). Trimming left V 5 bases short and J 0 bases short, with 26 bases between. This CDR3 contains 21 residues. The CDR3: CASSPRLTPGTTNSGANVLTF. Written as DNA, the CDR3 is TGTGCCAGCAGTCCCCGATTGACCCCCGGGACAACAAACTCTGGGGCCAACGTCCTGACTTTC.

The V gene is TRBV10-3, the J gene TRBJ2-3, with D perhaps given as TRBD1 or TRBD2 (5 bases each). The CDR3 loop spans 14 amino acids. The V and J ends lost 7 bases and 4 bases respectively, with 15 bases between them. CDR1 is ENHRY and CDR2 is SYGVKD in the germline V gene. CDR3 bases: TGTGCCATCAAAGGGGCCCCCGGGGCAGATACGCAGTATTTT. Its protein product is CAIKGAPGADTQYF.

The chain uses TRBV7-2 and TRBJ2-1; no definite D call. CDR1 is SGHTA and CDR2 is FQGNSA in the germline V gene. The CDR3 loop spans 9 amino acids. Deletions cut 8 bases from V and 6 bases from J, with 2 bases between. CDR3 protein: CASPNEQFF. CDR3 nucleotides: TGTGCCAGCCCCAATGAGCAGTTCTTC.

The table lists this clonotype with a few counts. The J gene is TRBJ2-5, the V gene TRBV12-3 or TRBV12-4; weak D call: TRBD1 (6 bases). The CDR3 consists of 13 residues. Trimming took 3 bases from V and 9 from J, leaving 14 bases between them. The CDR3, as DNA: TGTGCCAGCAGTTTGTTAGGGGGTTGGTCCCAGTACTTC. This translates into CASSLLGGWSQYF.

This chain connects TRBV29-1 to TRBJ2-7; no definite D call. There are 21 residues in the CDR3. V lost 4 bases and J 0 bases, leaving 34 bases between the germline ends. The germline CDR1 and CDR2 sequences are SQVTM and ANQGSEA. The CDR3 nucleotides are TGCAGCGTTGCCTGTGGCCCCCGCGCTTTAAAGATGAAATTATACTCCTACGAGCAGTACTTC. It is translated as CSVACGPRALKMKLYSYEQYF.

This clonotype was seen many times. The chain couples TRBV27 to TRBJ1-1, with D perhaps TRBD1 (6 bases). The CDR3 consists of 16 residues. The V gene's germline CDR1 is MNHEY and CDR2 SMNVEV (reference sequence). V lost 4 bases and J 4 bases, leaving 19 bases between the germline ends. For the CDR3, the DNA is TGTGCCAGCAGTTCTTATAGGGGGGGCGGATTCACTGAAGCTTTCTTT. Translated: CASSSYRGGGFTEAFF.

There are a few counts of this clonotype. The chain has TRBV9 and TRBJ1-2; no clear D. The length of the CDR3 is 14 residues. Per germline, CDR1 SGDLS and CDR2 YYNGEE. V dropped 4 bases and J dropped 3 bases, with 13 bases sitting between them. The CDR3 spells CASSPDGTDYGYTF. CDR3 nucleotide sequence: TGTGCCAGCAGCCCCGACGGAACAGACTATGGCTACACCTTC.

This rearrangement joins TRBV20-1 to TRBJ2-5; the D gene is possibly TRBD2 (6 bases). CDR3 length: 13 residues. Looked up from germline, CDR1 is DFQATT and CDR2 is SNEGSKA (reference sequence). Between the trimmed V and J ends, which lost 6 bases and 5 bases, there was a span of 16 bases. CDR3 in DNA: TGCAGTGCCCCCGGGACTCCAACCGAGACCCAGTACTTC. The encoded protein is CSAPGTPTETQYF.

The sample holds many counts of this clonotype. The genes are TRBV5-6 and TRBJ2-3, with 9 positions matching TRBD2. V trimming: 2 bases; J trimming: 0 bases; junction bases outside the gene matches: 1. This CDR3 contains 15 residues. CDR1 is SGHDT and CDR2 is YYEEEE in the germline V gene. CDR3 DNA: TGTGCCAGCAGCTTCCTAGCGGGAAGCACAGATACGCAGTATTTT. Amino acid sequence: CASSFLAGSTDTQYF.

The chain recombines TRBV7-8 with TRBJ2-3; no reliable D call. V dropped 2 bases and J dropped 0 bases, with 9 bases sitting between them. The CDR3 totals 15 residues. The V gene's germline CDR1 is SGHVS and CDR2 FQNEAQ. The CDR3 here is CASSLPATSTDTQYF. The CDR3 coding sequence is TGTGCCAGCAGCTTACCCGCGACTAGCACAGATACGCAGTATTTT.

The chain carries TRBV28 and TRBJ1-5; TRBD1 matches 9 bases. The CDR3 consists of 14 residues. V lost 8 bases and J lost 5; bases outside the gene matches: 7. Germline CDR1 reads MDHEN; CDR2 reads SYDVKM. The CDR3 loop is CASSRWTGDQPQHF. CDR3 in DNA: TGTGCCAGCTCCAGGTGGACAGGGGATCAGCCCCAGCATTTT.

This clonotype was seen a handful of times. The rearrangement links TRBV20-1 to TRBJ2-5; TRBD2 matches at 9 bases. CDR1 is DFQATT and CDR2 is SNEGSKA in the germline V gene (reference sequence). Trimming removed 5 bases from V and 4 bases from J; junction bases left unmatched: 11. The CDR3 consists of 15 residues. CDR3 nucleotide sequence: TGCAGTGCTTACCCCCGTGCGGGGGGGCGAGAGACCCAGTACTTC. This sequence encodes CSAYPRAGGRETQYF.

The CDR3 region is CASSQQTSSDEQYF. The DNA of the CDR3 is TGCGCCAGCAGCCAGCAAACATCCAGCGACGAGCAGTACTTC. The chain carries TRBV4-3 and TRBJ2-7; no reliable D call. Germline V gives CDR1 LGHNA, CDR2 YSLEER. V gave up 3 bases and J gave up 5 bases, with 14 bases separating them. The CDR3 spans 14 residues.

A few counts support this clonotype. CDR3 residues: CAISDGGGLETQYF. In nucleotides, the CDR3 is TGTGCCATCAGTGATGGCGGGGGGCTCGAGACCCAGTACTTC. This chain links TRBV10-3 with TRBJ2-5, with 8 nucleotides matching TRBD2. The ends lost 3 bases at V and 5 bases at J; junction bases unmatched: 5. Per germline, CDR1 ENHRY and CDR2 SYGVKD. The CDR3 totals 14 residues.